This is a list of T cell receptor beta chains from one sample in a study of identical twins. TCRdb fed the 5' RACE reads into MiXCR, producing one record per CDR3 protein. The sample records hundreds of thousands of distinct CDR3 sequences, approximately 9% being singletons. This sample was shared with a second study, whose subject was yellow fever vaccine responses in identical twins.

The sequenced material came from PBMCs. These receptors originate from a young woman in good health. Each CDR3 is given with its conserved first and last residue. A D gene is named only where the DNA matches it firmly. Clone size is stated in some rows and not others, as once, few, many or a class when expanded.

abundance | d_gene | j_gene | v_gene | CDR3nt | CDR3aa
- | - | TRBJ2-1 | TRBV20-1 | TGCAGTGTCTCCCCCGATTCAGGGAGCTCCTACAATGAGCAGTTCTTC | CSVSPDSGSSYNEQFF
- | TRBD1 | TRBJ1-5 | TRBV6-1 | TGTGCCAGCAGGAGCGACAGGGGTGGTCAGCCCCAGCATTTT | CASRSDRGGQPQHF
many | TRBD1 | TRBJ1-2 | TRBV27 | TGTGCCAGCAGTTCCCGCCCCGGACAGGGGAGCTATGGCTACACCTTC | CASSSRPGQGSYGYTF
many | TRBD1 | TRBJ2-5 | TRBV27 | TGTGCCAGCAGGACAGGGGGGACCCAGTACTTC | CASRTGGTQYF
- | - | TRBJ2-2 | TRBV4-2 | TGTGCCAGCAGCCAACAGGGGATTTTAGGCACCGGGGAGCTGTTTTTT | CASSQQGILGTGELFF
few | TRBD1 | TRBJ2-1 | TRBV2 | TGTGCCAGCAGAAGGGGGCAGGGCAATGAGCAGTTCTTC | CASRRGQGNEQFF
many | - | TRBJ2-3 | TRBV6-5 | TGTGCCAGCAGTTACTCGAACAACCAGTATTTT | CASSYSNNQYF
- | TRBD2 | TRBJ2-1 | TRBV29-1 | TGCAGCGTTTCTAATAAGCGGGAATCGGGGGAGCAGTTCTTC | CSVSNKRESGEQFF
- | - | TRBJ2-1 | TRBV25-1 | TGTGCCAGCTCGGACGGGGGTTGGGGCAATGAGCAGTTCTTC | CASSDGGWGNEQFF
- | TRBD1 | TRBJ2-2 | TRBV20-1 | TGCAGTGCCCCAAGCCAGGACAGGGGCACCGGGGAGCTGTTTTTT | CSAPSQDRGTGELFF
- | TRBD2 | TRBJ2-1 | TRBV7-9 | TGTGCCAGCAGCCCCGAGACTAGCCGGGCCTACAATGAGCAGTTCTTC | CASSPETSRAYNEQFF
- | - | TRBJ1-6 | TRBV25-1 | TGTGCCAGCAGTGAATTTGGCCAGGGCTATAATTCACCCCTCCACTTT | CASSEFGQGYNSPLHF
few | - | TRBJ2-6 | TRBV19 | TGTGCCAGTAGAACAGCTACTCCAAGCTCTGGGGCCAACGTCCTGACTTTC | CASRTATPSSGANVLTF
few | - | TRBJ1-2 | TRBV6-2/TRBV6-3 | TGTGCCAGCAGGCGTCCTGGGGACTATGGCTACACCTTC | CASRRPGDYGYTF
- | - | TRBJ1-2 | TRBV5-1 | TGCGCCAGCAGCTTGCCTGGCGGGATCTATGGCTACACCTTC | CASSLPGGIYGYTF
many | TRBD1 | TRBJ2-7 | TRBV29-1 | TGCAGCGTTGAGGGGGACAGGGAAACCTACGAGCAGTACTTC | CSVEGDRETYEQYF
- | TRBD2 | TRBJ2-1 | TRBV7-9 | TGTGCCAGCAGCTCGACGCGGGGAGGGAACTACAATGAGCAGTTCTTC | CASSSTRGGNYNEQFF
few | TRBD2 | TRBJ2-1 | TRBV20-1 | TGCAGTGCTAGCCCCACTAGCGGGAACTCTTACAATGAGCAGTTCTTC | CSASPTSGNSYNEQFF
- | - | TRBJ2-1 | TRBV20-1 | TGCTGTGCTAGAGATGGTTGGTCGCACATCGGCTCCTACAATGAGCAGTTCTTC | CCARDGWSHIGSYNEQFF
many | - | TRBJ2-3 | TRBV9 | TGTGCCAGCAGCGTAGCTGTGACGGGGGGCACAGATACGCAGTATTTT | CASSVAVTGGTDTQYF
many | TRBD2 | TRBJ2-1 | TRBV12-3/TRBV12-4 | TGTGCCAGCAGTTTAATAGTCGGCGGGGGCTACAATGAGCAGTTCTTC | CASSLIVGGGYNEQFF
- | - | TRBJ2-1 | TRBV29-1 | TGCAGCGGGAGACTAAGCGGCTACAATGAGCAGTTCTTC | CSGRLSGYNEQFF
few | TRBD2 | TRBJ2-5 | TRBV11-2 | TGTGCCAGCAGCTTGGGTGGACTAGCGGGGCCGTGGGAGACCCAGTACTTC | CASSLGGLAGPWETQYF
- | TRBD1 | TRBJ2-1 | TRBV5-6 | TGTGCCAGCAGCTTGTCGGGGACAGTTCACAATGAGCAGTTCTTC | CASSLSGTVHNEQFF
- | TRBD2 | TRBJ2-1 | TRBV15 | TGTGCCACCAGCTCGGGGGAGGGCGGCTACAATGAGCAGTTCTTC | CATSSGEGGYNEQFF
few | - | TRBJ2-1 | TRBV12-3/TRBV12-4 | TGTGCCAGCAGTTTAGCGCAAAGATACAATGAGCAGTTCTTC | CASSLAQRYNEQFF
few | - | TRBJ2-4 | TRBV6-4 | TGTGCCACCAGGGTTGGAAACATTCAGTACTTC | CATRVGNIQYF
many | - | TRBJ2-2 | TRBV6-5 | TGTGCCAGCAGTTACATCATCCAACCAGGAACAGGGGAGCTGTTTTTT | CASSYIIQPGTGELFF
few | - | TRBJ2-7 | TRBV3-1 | TGTGCCAGCCCGTTATCCTACGAGCAGTACTTC | CASPLSYEQYF
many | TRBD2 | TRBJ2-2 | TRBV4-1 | TGCGCCAGCAGCCCAAGCGGGACTTCGAACACCGGGGAGCTGTTTTTT | CASSPSGTSNTGELFF
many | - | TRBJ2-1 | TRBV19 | TGTGCCAGTAGTTTCGGACCGTACAATGAGCAGTTCTTC | CASSFGPYNEQFF
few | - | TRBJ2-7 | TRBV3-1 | TGTGCCAGCAGCCAAAGGGCCCTGGGCGGGTACGAGCAGTACTTC | CASSQRALGGYEQYF
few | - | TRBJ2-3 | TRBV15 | TGTGCCACCTCAGGAGGCGGGATGAGCACAGATACGCAGTATTTT | CATSGGGMSTDTQYF
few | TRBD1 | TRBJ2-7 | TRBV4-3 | TGCGCCAGCAGCCAAGTTTTTGGGGGACAGTACGAGCAGTACTTC | CASSQVFGGQYEQYF
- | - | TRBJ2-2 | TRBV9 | TGTGCCAGCAGCACTGCAACGCCGTCTGGGGAGCTGTTTTTT | CASSTATPSGELFF
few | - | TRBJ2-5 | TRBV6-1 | TGTGCCAGCAGTGATCCCCGGGGTGGAGGTCTTGAGACCCAGTACTTC | CASSDPRGGGLETQYF
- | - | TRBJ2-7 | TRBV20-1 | TGCAGTGCTAGAGATCGGGTTCGGGGCTCCTACGAGCAGTACTTC | CSARDRVRGSYEQYF
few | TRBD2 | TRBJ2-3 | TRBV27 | TGTGCCAGCAGTTTACTAGCGGGAGCCGCAGATACGCAGTATTTT | CASSLLAGAADTQYF
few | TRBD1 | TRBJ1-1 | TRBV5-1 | TGCGCCAGCAGCCAGGGACAGGGTATCGCTGAAGCTTTCTTT | CASSQGQGIAEAFF
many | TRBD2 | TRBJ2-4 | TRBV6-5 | TGTGCCAGCAGTTCCACTAGCGGGAGGGCCATTGGAGCCAAAAACATTCAGTACTTC | CASSSTSGRAIGAKNIQYF
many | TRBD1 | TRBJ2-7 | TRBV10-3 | TGTGCCACGGCACAGGGGTTCCACGAGCAGTACTTC | CATAQGFHEQYF